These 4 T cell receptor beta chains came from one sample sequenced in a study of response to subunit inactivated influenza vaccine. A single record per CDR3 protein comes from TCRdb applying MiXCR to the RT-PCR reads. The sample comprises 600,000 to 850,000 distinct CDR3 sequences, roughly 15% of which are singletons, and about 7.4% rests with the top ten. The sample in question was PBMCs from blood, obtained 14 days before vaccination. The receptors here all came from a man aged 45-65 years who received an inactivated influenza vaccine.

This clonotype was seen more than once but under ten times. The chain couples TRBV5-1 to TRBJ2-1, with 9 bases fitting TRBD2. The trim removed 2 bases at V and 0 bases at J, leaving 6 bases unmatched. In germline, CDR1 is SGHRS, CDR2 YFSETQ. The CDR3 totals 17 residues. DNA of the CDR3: TGCGCCAGCAGCTTCCTAGCGGGGCGGAGCTCCTACAATGAGCAGTTCTTC. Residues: CASSFLAGRSSYNEQFF. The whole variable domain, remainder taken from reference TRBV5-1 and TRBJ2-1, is KAGVTQTPRYLIKTRGQQVTLSCSPISGHRSVSWYQQTPGQGLQFLFEYFSETQRNKGNFPGRFSGRQFSNSRSEMNVSTLELGDSALYLCASSFLAGRSSYNEQFFGPGTRLTVL.

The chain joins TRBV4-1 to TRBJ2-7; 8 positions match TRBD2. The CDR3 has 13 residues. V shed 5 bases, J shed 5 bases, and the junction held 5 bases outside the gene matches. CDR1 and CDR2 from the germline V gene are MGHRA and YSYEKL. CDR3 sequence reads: CASSLVTSDEQYF. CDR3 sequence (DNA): TGCGCCAGCAGCTTGGTGACTAGCGACGAGCAGTACTTC.

CDR3 bases: TGTGCCAGCAGCTTAGATATTCCCGGGGTGCATGAGCAGTTCTTC. It yields the protein CASSLDIPGVHEQFF. The J gene is TRBJ2-1, the V gene TRBV7-9; tentatively, D is TRBD2 (5 bases). The V end lost 1 base, the J end lost 8 bases, and 15 bases lay between the germline ends. The CDR3 runs to 15 residues. CDR1 is SEHNR, CDR2 FQNEAQ, per germline (reference sequence).

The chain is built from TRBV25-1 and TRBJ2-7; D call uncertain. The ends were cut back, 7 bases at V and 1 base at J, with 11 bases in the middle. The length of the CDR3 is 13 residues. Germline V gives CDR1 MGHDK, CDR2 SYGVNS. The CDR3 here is CASTGSRSYEQYF. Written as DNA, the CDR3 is TGTGCCAGCACCGGTTCTCGTTCCTACGAGCAGTACTTC.